The 30 T cell receptor beta chains in this list originate from one sample, sequenced in a study of blood T cell repertoires in COVID-19. Repertoires were generated with immunoSEQ multiplex PCR, while TCRdb's copy carries only in-frame clones and drops some. The sample shows about 60,000 clones, around 85% of them seen only once. What was sequenced was peripheral blood. These receptors were collected from a human donor in a cohort sampled during active COVID-19.

The chain combines TRBV7-2 with TRBJ1-1; 7 nucleotides match TRBD1. Germline assignment: CDR1 SGHTA and CDR2 FQGNSA. V shed 1 base and J 2 bases; nucleotides not matched to a gene: 4. The length of the CDR3 is 15 residues. The CDR3 protein is CASSLERGLNTEAFF. The CDR3 coding sequence is TGTGCCAGCAGCTTAGAAAGGGGGCTTAACACTGAAGCTTTCTTT.

This clone was seen only a few times. The V call is TRBV5-6, the J call TRBJ1-3, with D tentatively TRBD1 (5 bases). V lost 0 bases and J 7 bases, leaving 14 bases between the germline ends. Germline V lookup: CDR1 SGHDT, CDR2 YYEEEE. There are 15 residues in the CDR3. The CDR3 loop reads CASSLGGTRANTIYF. In DNA, the CDR3 is TGTGCCAGCAGCTTGGGGGGCACTCGGGCGAACACCATATATTTT.

A few counts support this clone. The chain employs TRBV7-8 and TRBJ2-2, with TRBD1 as a possible D gene (6 bases). V shed 4 bases and J shed 7 bases, with 13 bases lying between them. This CDR3 is 14 amino acids long. CDR1 and CDR2 (germline): SGHVS, FQNEAQ. The CDR3 region is CASSSTGWGGELFF. The CDR3, as DNA: TGTGCCAGCAGCTCCACAGGGTGGGGCGGGGAGCTGTTTTTT.

As DNA, the CDR3 is TGTGCCAGCAGTGAACAGCGGGGGACCCCCGGGGAGCTGTTTTTT. Its translation is CASSEQRGTPGELFF. The V call is TRBV2, the J call TRBJ2-2; 8 bases are a match to TRBD2. Germline-derived CDR1 and CDR2 are SNHLY and FYNNEI. V shed 2 bases and J 6 bases; nucleotides not matched to a gene: 5. The CDR3 spans 15 residues.

The DNA of the CDR3 is TGCGCCAGCAGCCAAGACCCAGGATACACAGATACGCAGTATTTT. Residues: CASSQDPGYTDTQYF. The chain employs TRBV4-1 and TRBJ2-3; unclear D gene. CDR3 size: 15 residues. Germline-derived CDR1 and CDR2 are MGHRA and YSYEKL. Trimming cost V 0 bases and J 2 bases, with 9 bases left between them.

This chain uses TRBV3-1 (or the pseudogene TRBV3-2) with TRBJ1-3, with D possibly TRBD1 on 6 matching bases. This CDR3 region has 16 residues. V lost 1 base and J 4 bases, leaving 14 bases between the germline ends. Germline values: CDR1 LGHDT, CDR2 YNNKEL (reference sequence). CDR3 DNA: TGTGCCAGCAGCCAAGCGTGGACAGTCTCCGGAAACACCATATATTTT. Its protein product is CASSQAWTVSGNTIYF.

The V gene is TRBV7-9, the J gene TRBJ1-2, with TRBD1 matching 10 bases. The junction had 7 bases not matched to a gene; V was cut back by 3 bases and J by 6 bases. The CDR3 covers 15 residues. Germline values: CDR1 SEHNR, CDR2 FQNEAQ (reference sequence). CDR3: CASSFTTGGNNGYTF. DNA for the CDR3: TGTGCCAGCAGCTTTACGACAGGGGGCAACAATGGCTACACCTTC.

The chain couples TRBV5-1 to TRBJ2-7; D is undetermined. Germline-derived CDR1 and CDR2 are SGHRS and YFSETQ. V lost 0 bases, J lost 6 bases, and 13 bases lay in between. The CDR3 runs to 14 residues. The CDR3 bases are TGCGCCAGCAGCTTGGGGCGTAGCCGAGGCGAGCAGTACTTC. Translating it yields CASSLGRSRGEQYF. The full variable domain, with the rest looked up from reference TRBV5-1 and TRBJ2-7, is KAGVTQTPRYLIKTRGQQVTLSCSPISGHRSVSWYQQTPGQGLQFLFEYFSETQRNKGNFPGRFSGRQFSNSRSEMNVSTLELGDSALYLCASSLGRSRGEQYFGPGTRLTVT.

Here the CDR3 DNA reads TGTGCCAGTAGTAGACAGGGGAAAAGCGATGGCTACACCTTC. This encodes CASSRQGKSDGYTF. V and J are TRBV19 and TRBJ1-2, with 8 positions matching TRBD1. The germline V gene has CDR1 LNHDA and CDR2 SQIVND (reference sequence). The V segment lost 4 bases and the J segment 6 bases; nucleotides outside the gene matches: 7. This CDR3 contains 14 residues.

The CDR3 protein is CASSQALRRDGYGYTF. In nucleotides, the CDR3 is TGTGCCAGCAGCCAAGCCCTCCGCAGGGATGGCTATGGCTACACCTTC. This chain uses TRBV3-1 (or the pseudogene TRBV3-2) with TRBJ1-2; possibly TRBD1 for D (5 bases). CDR3 length equals 16 residues. Germline CDR1 is LGHDT and CDR2 is YNNKEL (reference sequence). The V gene lost 1 base and the J gene lost 4 bases, with 16 bases spanning the gap.

The chain is built from TRBV14 and TRBJ2-3, with 8 bases aligning to TRBD2. The V and J ends lost 4 bases and 5 bases, in that order; junction bases with no gene match: 8. CDR3 length equals 15 residues. The germline gives CDR1 SGHDN, CDR2 FVKESK. The chain's CDR3 is CASSPPGGGLDTQYF. DNA of the CDR3: TGTGCCAGCAGCCCACCCGGGGGGGGGCTAGATACGCAGTATTTT.

The rearrangement uses TRBV9 and TRBJ2-1; 11 bases agree with TRBD2. CDR3 length equals 16 residues. After removal of 0 bases from V and 9 bases from J, the junction contained 8 bases not matched to a gene. The V gene's germline CDR1 is SGDLS and CDR2 YYNGEE. Written as DNA, the CDR3 is TGTGCCAGCAGCGTAGAGGCTAGCGGGGGGCATTTTGAGCAGTTCTTC. Translating it yields CASSVEASGGHFEQFF.

This clone has only a few counts. Other DNA variants within this sample encode the same CDR3. J is TRBJ1-5 and V is TRBV7-2; TRBD1 aligns across 9 bases. This CDR3 is built from 15 residues. Germline assignment: CDR1 SGHTA and CDR2 FQGNSA. The trim removed 1 base at V and 5 bases at J, leaving 3 bases unmatched. The CDR3 bases are TGTGCCAGCAGCTTAGGGGGACAGGGCCATCAGCCCCAGCATTTT. Encoded protein: CASSLGGQGHQPQHF. Together with reference TRBV7-2 and TRBJ1-5, the CDR3 gives the full variable domain: GAGVSQSPSNKVTEKGKDVELRCDPISGHTALYWYRQSLGQGLEFLIYFQGNSAPDKSGLPSDRFSAERTGGSVSTLTIQRTQQEDSAVYLCASSLGGQGHQPQHFGDGTRLSIL.

The genes are TRBV6-2 or TRBV6-3 and TRBJ1-1; D may be TRBD1 (5 bases). V was trimmed by 4 bases and J by 5 bases, leaving 11 bases between them. CDR1 and CDR2 from the germline V gene are MNHEY and SVGEGT. This CDR3 is 13 amino acids long. The CDR3 region is CASSFRVGTEAFF. The CDR3 DNA reads TGTGCCAGCAGTTTCAGGGTGGGGACTGAAGCTTTCTTT.

The gene calls are TRBV11-2 and TRBJ2-7; TRBD2 matches at 8 bases. The CDR3 has 17 residues. CDR1 is SGHAT, CDR2 FQNNGV, per germline. V was clipped by 0 bases and J by 5 bases; unmatched bases: 12. CDR3 region: CASSLDRAQLAEHEQYF. CDR3 DNA: TGTGCCAGCAGCTTAGATCGAGCTCAACTAGCGGAACACGAGCAGTACTTC. The variable domain in full, with the rest retrieved from reference TRBV11-2 and TRBJ2-7, is EAGVAQSPRYKIIEKRQSVAFWCNPISGHATLYWYQQILGQGPKLLIQFQNNGVVDDSQLPKDRFSAERLKGVDSTLKIQPAKLEDSAVYLCASSLDRAQLAEHEQYFGPGTRLTVT.

The chain has TRBV2 and TRBJ1-6; D is uncertain. The CDR3 covers 13 residues. Germline V gene data show CDR1 as SNHLY and CDR2 as FYNNEI. Trimming pared 2 bases from V and 8 bases from J, leaving 7 bases between. The CDR3 reads CASSEWSDSPLHF. The CDR3 bases are TGTGCCAGCAGTGAATGGAGTGATTCACCCCTCCACTTT.

This chain connects TRBV5-6 to TRBJ2-1; no clear D. The length of the CDR3 is 12 residues. V shed 2 bases and J shed 4 bases, with 4 bases lying between them. The germline CDR1 and CDR2 sequences are SGHDT and YYEEEE. This CDR3 is CASSFLYNEQFF. As DNA, the CDR3 is TGTGCCAGCAGCTTTTTATACAATGAGCAGTTCTTC. The full variable domain, rest sourced from reference TRBV5-6 and TRBJ2-1, is DAGVTQSPTHLIKTRGQQVTLRCSPKSGHDTVSWYQQALGQGPQFIFQYYEEEERQRGNFPDRFSGHQFPNYSSELNVNALLLGDSALYLCASSFLYNEQFFGPGTRLTVL.

The V call is TRBV4-2, the J call TRBJ1-2; D might be TRBD1 (6 bases). Trimming took 2 bases from V and 0 from J, leaving 13 bases between them. This CDR3 region has 16 residues. CDR1 LGHNA and CDR2 YNFKEQ come from the germline V gene. The CDR3 sequence is CASSQPLGQTNYGYTF. The CDR3 DNA sequence: TGTGCCAGCAGCCAACCTTTAGGACAGACTAACTATGGCTACACCTTC.

The chain carries TRBV29-1 and TRBJ2-7, with a tentative D call TRBD1 (5 bases). V was cut by 3 bases and J by 0 bases, with 12 bases left in between. The length of the CDR3 is 14 residues. The V gene's germline CDR1 is SQVTM and CDR2 ANQGSEA. In DNA, the CDR3 is TGCAGCGTTGACGAGAGTGGGGCCTCCTACGAGCAGTACTTC. Its translation is CSVDESGASYEQYF.

The chain links TRBV19 to TRBJ1-5; D unclear. The CDR3 is 16 residues long. Per the germline V gene, CDR1 is LNHDA and CDR2 is SQIVND (reference sequence). With 2 bases removed from V and 7 bases from J, the gap between germline ends came to 18 bases. CDR3 amino acids: CASSITTPPRRQPQHF. The CDR3 coding sequence is TGTGCCAGTAGTATAACGACGCCTCCTCGGAGGCAGCCCCAGCATTTT.

The chain has TRBV18 and TRBJ1-3, with D maybe TRBD1 (6 bases). There are 14 residues in the CDR3. Germline CDR1 KGHSH, CDR2 LQKENI. V was cut by 7 bases and J by 0 bases, with 10 bases left in between. CDR3 nucleotides: TGTGCCAGCTTCCCGGACAGCTCTGGAAACACCATATATTTT. The encoded protein is CASFPDSSGNTIYF.

The chain carries TRBV3-1 (or the pseudogene TRBV3-2) and TRBJ2-5; 15 nucleotides agree with TRBD2. Per the germline V gene, CDR1 is LGHDT and CDR2 is YNNKEL (reference sequence). The CDR3 runs to 16 residues. With 1 base clipped from V and 5 bases from J, the junction kept 2 bases outside the gene matches. Here the CDR3 DNA reads TGTGCCAGCAGCCAAGGGACTAGCGGGGGGGCGGAGACCCAGTACTTC. This codes for CASSQGTSGGAETQYF.

The chain employs TRBV7-2 and TRBJ2-3, with 7 bases fitting TRBD1. The V gene's germline CDR1 is SGHTA and CDR2 FQGNSA. The CDR3 sequence is 15 residues long. V shed 1 base and J 1 base; nucleotides not matched to a gene: 2. The DNA of the CDR3 is TGTGCCAGCAGCTTAGGAGGACAGGGCACAGATACGCAGTATTTT. Translating gives CASSLGGQGTDTQYF.

J is TRBJ2-7 and V is TRBV13; D gene uncertain. The CDR3 runs 12 residues. CDR1 and CDR2 from the germline V gene are PRHDT and FYEKMQ (reference sequence). V was cut by 5 bases and J by 3 bases, with 8 bases left in between. CDR3 region: CASSPVGYEQYF. The CDR3 nucleotides are TGTGCCAGCAGCCCGGTCGGCTACGAGCAGTACTTC. Full variable domain (outside the CDR3, taken from reference TRBV13 and TRBJ2-7): AAGVIQSPRHLIKEKRETATLKCYPIPRHDTVYWYQQGPGQDPQFLISFYEKMQSDKGSIPDRFSAQQFSDYHSELNMSSLELGDSALYFCASSPVGYEQYFGPGTRLTVT.

The chain recombines TRBV28 with TRBJ1-5, with 9 nucleotides matching TRBD1. There are 15 residues in the CDR3. CDR1 MDHEN and CDR2 SYDVKM come from the germline V gene. The V segment lost 5 bases and the J segment 3 bases; nucleotides outside the gene matches: 5. For the CDR3, the DNA is TGTGCCAGCAGTCCCGGGACAGGGTACAATCAGCCCCAGCATTTT. Protein sequence: CASSPGTGYNQPQHF.

This sequence joins TRBV7-2 and TRBJ2-3, with TRBD1 matching 7 bases. The CDR3 is 13 residues long. Germline V CDR1 and CDR2: SGHTA, FQGNSA. Trimming at V came to 1 base and at J to 5 bases, leaving 0 bases not matched to a gene. The CDR3 sequence: CASSLDRGDTQYF. The CDR3, as DNA: TGTGCCAGCAGCTTAGACAGGGGAGATACGCAGTATTTT.

V and J are TRBV4-3 and TRBJ2-1; 7 nucleotides agree with TRBD2. CDR1 and CDR2 (germline): LGHNA, YSLEER. V lost 4 bases, J lost 0 bases, and 3 bases stayed unmatched. This CDR3 comprises 15 residues. CDR3 in amino acids: CASSRERGSYNEQFF. The CDR3 DNA follows: TGCGCCAGCAGCCGAGAGCGGGGCTCCTACAATGAGCAGTTCTTC.

This sequence joins TRBV6-5 and TRBJ1-6; a possible D gene is TRBD1 (6 bases). The CDR3 extends over 14 amino acids. V gave up 6 bases and J gave up 9 bases, with 15 bases separating them. The germline V gene encodes CDR1 MNHEY and CDR2 SVGAGI. CDR3 amino acids: CASRPGVGGSPLHF. Written as DNA, the CDR3 is TGTGCCAGCAGGCCAGGGGTTGGCGGTTCACCCCTCCACTTT.

This clone came up a few times. The rearrangement uses TRBV3-1 (or the pseudogene TRBV3-2) and TRBJ2-2, with D hard to call. Germline loops: CDR1 LGHDT, CDR2 YNNKEL (reference sequence). The CDR3 has 12 amino acids. The germline V and J ends were trimmed by 1 base and 7 bases, with 4 bases remaining between them. CDR3 DNA: TGTGCCAGCAGCCAAGCAAACGGGGAGCTGTTTTTT. Translation: CASSQANGELFF.

The V gene is TRBV18, the J gene TRBJ1-4; no clear D gene. Trimming pared 5 bases from V and 0 bases from J, leaving 7 bases between. CDR3 size: 14 residues. CDR1 and CDR2 from the germline V gene are KGHSH and LQKENI. CDR3 nucleotide sequence: TGTGCCAGCTCAGCGCGGTCAACTAATGAAAAACTGTTTTTT. This encodes CASSARSTNEKLFF.